Here is one T cell receptor (beta chain) with its context. This entry belongs to a study of control samples from healthy donors and cancer patients. The repertoire was sequenced with immunoSEQ multiplex PCR; TCRdb's copy has only in-frame clones and lacks some. The sample includes under 200,000 clones, 70% to 90% seen only once; the top ten take over 4%. The receptor was derived from a young woman in good health. The sequenced sample was blood.

CDR3 region: CASSLSTGQGAFYGYTF. The CDR3 DNA follows: TGTGCCAGCTCACTGTCTACAGGACAGGGGGCGTTCTATGGCTACACCTTC. This chain uses TRBV18 with TRBJ1-2, with TRBD1 matching over 11 bases. This CDR3 spans 17 amino acids. Germline V gives CDR1 KGHSH, CDR2 LQKENI. The ends lost 4 bases at V and 4 bases at J; junction bases unmatched: 11.